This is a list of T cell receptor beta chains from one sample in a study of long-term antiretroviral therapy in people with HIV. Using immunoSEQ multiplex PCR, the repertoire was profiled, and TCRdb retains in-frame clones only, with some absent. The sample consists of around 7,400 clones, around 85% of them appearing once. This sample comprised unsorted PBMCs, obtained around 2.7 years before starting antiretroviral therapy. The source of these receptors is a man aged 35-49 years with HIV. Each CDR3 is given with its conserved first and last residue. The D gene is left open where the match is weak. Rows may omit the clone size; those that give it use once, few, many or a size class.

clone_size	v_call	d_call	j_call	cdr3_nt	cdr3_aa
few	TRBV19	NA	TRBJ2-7	TGTGCCAGTAGTATAGTATACCACCAGACACGGCCCTACGAGCAGTACTTC	CASSIVYHQTRPYEQYF
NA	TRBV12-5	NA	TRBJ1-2	TGTGCTAGTGGTTTCCGTTTTAACCAGGGTAGCGGCTACACCTTC	CASGFRFNQGSGYTF
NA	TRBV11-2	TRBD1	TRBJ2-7	TGTGCCAGCAGGGGACAGGGGTACGAGCAGTACTTC	CASRGQGYEQYF
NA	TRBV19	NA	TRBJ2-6	TGTGCCAGTAGTATAGGCGGCTCTGGGGCCAACGTCCTGACTTTC	CASSIGGSGANVLTF
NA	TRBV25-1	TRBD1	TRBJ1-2	TGTGCCAGCAGTGACCCCGGGACAGGGAGGTATGGCTACACCTTC	CASSDPGTGRYGYTF
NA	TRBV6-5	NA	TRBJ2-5	TGTGCCAGCAGCCGACAGATGGTCCAAGAGACCCAGTACTTC	CASSRQMVQETQYF
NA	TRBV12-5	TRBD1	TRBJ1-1	TGTGCTAGTGGTCCGGGACAGGGCTTTGAAGCTTTCTTT	CASGPGQGFEAFF
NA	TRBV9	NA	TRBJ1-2	TGTGCCAGCAGCCCCCGACAGGCGGTCAGCTATGGCTACACCTTC	CASSPRQAVSYGYTF
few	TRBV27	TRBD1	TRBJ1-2	TGTGCCAGCAGTTTAGAACCGGGACAGCCCTATGGCTACACCTTC	CASSLEPGQPYGYTF
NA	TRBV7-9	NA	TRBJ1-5	TGTGCCAGCAGCTTGGCAATCAGCAATCAGCCCCAGCATTTT	CASSLAISNQPQHF
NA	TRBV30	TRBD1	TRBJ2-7	TGTGCCTGGAGTACAGGACAGGCTTACGAGCAGTACTTC	CAWSTGQAYEQYF
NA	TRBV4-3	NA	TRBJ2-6	TGCGCCAGCAGCCACGAGCGGGGGGCCAACGTCCTGACTTTC	CASSHERGANVLTF
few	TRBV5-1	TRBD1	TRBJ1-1	TGCGCCAGCTTAGGACAGGGGGCAACTGAAGCTTTCTTT	CASLGQGATEAFF
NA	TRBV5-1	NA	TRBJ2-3	TGCGCCAGCAGCTTGGGGGCGTCGACTACCCCAGATACGCAGTATTTT	CASSLGASTTPDTQYF
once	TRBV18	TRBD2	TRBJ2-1	TGTGCCAGCTCACCACCTCTAGCGGGGGGGCCGGGAGAGCAGTTCTTC	CASSPPLAGGPGEQFF
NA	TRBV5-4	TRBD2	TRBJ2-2	TGTGCCAGCAGCGGACTAGCGGGGGGGCACACCGGGGAGCTGTTTTTT	CASSGLAGGHTGELFF
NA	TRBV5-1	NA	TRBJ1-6	TGCGCCAGCAGCTTGGGTGCAGGGGATTCACCCCTCCACTTT	CASSLGAGDSPLHF
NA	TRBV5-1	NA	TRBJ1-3	TGCGCCAGCAACTCTTCCCCTCGGCAGGGAGGTGGTGGAACCACCATATATTTT	CASNSSPRQGGGGTTIYF
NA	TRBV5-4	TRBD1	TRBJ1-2	TGTGCCAGCAGCTTGGTGGAGGGGGCGGTCTATGGCTACACCTTC	CASSLVEGAVYGYTF
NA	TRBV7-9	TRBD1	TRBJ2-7	TGTGCCAGCAGCCCCCACCGGGACAGGGGCTCCTACGAGCAGTACTTC	CASSPHRDRGSYEQYF
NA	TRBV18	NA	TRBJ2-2	TGTGCCAGCTCACCATTGAGTATTCAGAACACCGGGGAGCTGTTTTTT	CASSPLSIQNTGELFF
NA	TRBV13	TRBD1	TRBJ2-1	TGTGCCAGCAGCATAGACGGACAGGGGGTCAATGAGCAGTTCTTC	CASSIDGQGVNEQFF
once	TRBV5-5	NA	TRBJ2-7	TGTGCCAGCAGCTTACGGGGACAACCCGGCTCCTACGAGCAGTACTTC	CASSLRGQPGSYEQYF
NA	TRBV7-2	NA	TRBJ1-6	TGTGCCAGCAGCTTAAAAAGGGATAATTCACCCCTCCACTTT	CASSLKRDNSPLHF
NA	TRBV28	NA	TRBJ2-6	TGTGCCAGCAGTTTGCAGGGGGCCAACGTCCTGACTTTC	CASSLQGANVLTF
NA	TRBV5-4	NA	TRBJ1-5	TGTGCCAGCAGCTTGTACGGGGACAATCAGCCCCAGCATTTT	CASSLYGDNQPQHF
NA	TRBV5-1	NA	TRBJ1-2	TGCGCCAGCAGCTTGGCCGGGACATCCCACGACCCTAACTATGGCTACACCTTC	CASSLAGTSHDPNYGYTF
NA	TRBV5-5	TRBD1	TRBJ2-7	TGTGCCAGCAGCGGACAGGGTCCCTACGAGCAGTACTTC	CASSGQGPYEQYF
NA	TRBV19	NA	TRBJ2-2	TGTGCCAGTAGTATCCCCACAGGGGGGGCCGGGGAGCTGTTTTTT	CASSIPTGGAGELFF
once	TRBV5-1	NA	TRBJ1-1	TGCGCCAGCAGCTTGGTGGAGGGCCTGAACACTGAAGCTTTCTTT	CASSLVEGLNTEAFF
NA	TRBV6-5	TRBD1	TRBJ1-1	TGTGCCAGCAGTTACGTTAGGGGGCAGAACACTGAAGCTTTCTTT	CASSYVRGQNTEAFF
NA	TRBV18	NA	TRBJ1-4	TGTGCCAGCTCACCGGACAGACATGAAAAACTGTTTTTT	CASSPDRHEKLFF
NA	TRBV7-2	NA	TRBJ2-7	TGTGCCAGCAGCTTAGCGGGGACCCTAGACGAGCAGTACTTC	CASSLAGTLDEQYF
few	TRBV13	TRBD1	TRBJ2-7	TGTGCCAGCAGCTCGGACAGGGCCGTTCGGTACTTC	CASSSDRAVRYF
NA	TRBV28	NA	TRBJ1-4	TGTGCCAGCAGTTTATACGAAACTAATGAAAAACTGTTTTTT	CASSLYETNEKLFF
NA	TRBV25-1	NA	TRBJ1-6	TGTGCCAGCAGTGACCCTTCGACAGTGCGGTCACCCCTCCACTTT	CASSDPSTVRSPLHF
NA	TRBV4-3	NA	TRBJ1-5	TGCGCCAGCAGCCAAGATAGGAATCAGCCCCAGCATTTT	CASSQDRNQPQHF
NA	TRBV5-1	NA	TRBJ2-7	TGCGCCAGCAGCCGCAGGGACGCCTACGAGCAGTACTTC	CASSRRDAYEQYF
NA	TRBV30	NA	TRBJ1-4	TGTGCCTGGAAGGGAAACGCTAATGAAAAACTGTTTTTT	CAWKGNANEKLFF
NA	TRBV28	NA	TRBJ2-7	TGTGCCAGCAGTTTACCCCCGACAGAGCAGCAGTACTTC	CASSLPPTEQQYF
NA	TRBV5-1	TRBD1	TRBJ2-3	TGCGCCAGCAACGCTTTATCAGGGGGACGCACAAATACGCAGTATTTT	CASNALSGGRTNTQYF
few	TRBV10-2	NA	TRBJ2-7	TGCGCCAGCAGTGACCTTAACTCGGGCTACGAGCAGTACTTC	CASSDLNSGYEQYF
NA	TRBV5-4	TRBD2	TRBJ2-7	TGTGCCAGCAGAGTAGCGGGGGGCCCCTACGAGCAGTACTTC	CASRVAGGPYEQYF
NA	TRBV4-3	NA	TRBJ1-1	TGCGCCAGCAGCCAAGGGATGAACACTGAAGCTTTCTTT	CASSQGMNTEAFF
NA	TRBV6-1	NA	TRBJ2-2	TGTGCCAGCAGTGCTTTGAGGAAGGAGTACACCGGGGAGCTGTTTTTT	CASSALRKEYTGELFF
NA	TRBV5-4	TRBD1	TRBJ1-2	TGTGCCAGCAGCTTAGGGGGACAGGGATTACGTGGCTACACCTTC	CASSLGGQGLRGYTF
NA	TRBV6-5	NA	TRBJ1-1	TGTGCCAGCAATCAGGGGCTGAACACTGAAGCTTTCTTT	CASNQGLNTEAFF